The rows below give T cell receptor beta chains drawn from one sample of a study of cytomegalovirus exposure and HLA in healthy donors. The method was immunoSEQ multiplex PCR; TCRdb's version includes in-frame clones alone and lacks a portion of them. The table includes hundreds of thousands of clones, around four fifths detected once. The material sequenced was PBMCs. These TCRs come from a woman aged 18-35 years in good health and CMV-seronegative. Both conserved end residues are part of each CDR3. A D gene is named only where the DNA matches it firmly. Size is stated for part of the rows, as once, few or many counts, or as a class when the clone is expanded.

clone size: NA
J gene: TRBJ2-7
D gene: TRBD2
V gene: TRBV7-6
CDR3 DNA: TGTGCCAGCAGCTACGAGGGACTAGCGGGCGTTGGCTACGAGCAGTACTTC
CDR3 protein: CASSYEGLAGVGYEQYF

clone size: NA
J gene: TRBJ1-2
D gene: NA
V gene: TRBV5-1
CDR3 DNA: TGCGCCAGCAGCTTGGAGGCTCGGAACTATGGCTACACCTTC
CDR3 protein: CASSLEARNYGYTF

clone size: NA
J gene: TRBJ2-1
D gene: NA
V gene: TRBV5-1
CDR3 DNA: TGCGCCAGCAGCTTGAGGGGGTCCGGGGAAAGCTCCTACAATGAGCAGTTCTTC
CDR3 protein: CASSLRGSGESSYNEQFF

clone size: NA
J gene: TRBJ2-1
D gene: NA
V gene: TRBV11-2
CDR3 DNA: TGTGCCAGCAGCTTCGGGCTACCTCTGGATGAGCAGTTCTTC
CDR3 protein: CASSFGLPLDEQFF

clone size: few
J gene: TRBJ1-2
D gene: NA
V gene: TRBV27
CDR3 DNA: TGTGCCAGCAGTTCCGGGACAAACTATGGCTACACCTTC
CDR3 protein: CASSSGTNYGYTF

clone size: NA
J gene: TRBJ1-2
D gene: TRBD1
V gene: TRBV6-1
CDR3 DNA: TGTGCCAGCATGAGAACAGGGGGCAGTGGCTACACCTTC
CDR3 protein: CASMRTGGSGYTF

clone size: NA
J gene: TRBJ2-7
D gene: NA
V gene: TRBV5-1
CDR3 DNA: TGCGCCAGCAGGGAAAACGGAGGGGTGTACGAGCAGTACTTC
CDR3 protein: CASRENGGVYEQYF

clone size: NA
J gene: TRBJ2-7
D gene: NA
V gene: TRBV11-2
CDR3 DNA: TGTGCCAGCAGCGTCGGAACAGGCACCTACGAGCAGTACTTC
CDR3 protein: CASSVGTGTYEQYF

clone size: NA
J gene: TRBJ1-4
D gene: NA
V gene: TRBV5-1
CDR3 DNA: TGCGCCAGCAGCCGCTTACCTGGTGAAAAACTGTTTTTT
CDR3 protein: CASSRLPGEKLFF

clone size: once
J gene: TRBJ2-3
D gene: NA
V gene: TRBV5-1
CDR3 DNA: TGCGCCAGCAGCTTGGACAGTCGCACAGATACGCAGTATTTT
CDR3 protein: CASSLDSRTDTQYF

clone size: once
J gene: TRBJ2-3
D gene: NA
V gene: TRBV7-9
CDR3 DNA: TGTGCCAGCAGCCCTAGTGGGGCCACGCAGTATTTT
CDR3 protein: CASSPSGATQYF

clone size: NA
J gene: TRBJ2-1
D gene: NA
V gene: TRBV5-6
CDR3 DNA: TGTGCCAGCAGCTTGATAGATAGGGGTGGTGAGCAGTTCTTC
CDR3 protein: CASSLIDRGGEQFF

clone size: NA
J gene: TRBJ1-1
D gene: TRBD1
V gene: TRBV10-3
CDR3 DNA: TGTGCCATCAGTGAGACCGGGACAGCTGAAGCTTTCTTT
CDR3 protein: CAISETGTAEAFF

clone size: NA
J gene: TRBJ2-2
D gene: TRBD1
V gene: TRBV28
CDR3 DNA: TGTGCCAGCAGTTTAAGAGGGGGCCCCTCCGGGGAGCTGTTTTTT
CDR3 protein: CASSLRGGPSGELFF

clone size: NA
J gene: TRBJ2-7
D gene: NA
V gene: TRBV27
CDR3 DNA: TGTGCCAGCAGTTTATCATACCCTAAAGGGGAGCAGTACTTC
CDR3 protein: CASSLSYPKGEQYF

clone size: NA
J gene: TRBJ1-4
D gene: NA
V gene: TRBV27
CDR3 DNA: TGTGCCAGCAGTTTATTTGGCGGTACAACTAATGAAAAACTGTTTTTT
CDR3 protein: CASSLFGGTTNEKLFF

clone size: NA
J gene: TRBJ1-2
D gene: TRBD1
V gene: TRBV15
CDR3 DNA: TGTGCCACCAGCAGGCCTGGGACAGGGGGATCTAACTATGGCTACACCTTC
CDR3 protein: CATSRPGTGGSNYGYTF

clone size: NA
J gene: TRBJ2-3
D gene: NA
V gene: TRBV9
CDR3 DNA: TGTGCCAGCAGCGTTAGCGGAGGCGACACAGATACGCAGTATTTT
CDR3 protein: CASSVSGGDTDTQYF

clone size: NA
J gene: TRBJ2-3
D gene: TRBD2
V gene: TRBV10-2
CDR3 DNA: TGCGCCAGCAGTGAGTCCACGGCGGGAGGGCCAGATACGCAGTATTTT
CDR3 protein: CASSESTAGGPDTQYF

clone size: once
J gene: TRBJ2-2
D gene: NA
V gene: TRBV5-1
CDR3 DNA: TGCGCCAGCAGCTTGGATCCGGGGATCGGGGAGCTGTTTTTT
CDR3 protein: CASSLDPGIGELFF

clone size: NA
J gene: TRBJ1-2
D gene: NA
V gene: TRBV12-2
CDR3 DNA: TGTGCAAGTCGCTTAGGGTACAGGGGAAATACCTCTCCTTATGGCTACACCTTC
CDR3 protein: CASRLGYRGNTSPYGYTF

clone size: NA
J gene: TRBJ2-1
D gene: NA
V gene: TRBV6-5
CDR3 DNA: TGTGCCAGCAGACCCGGACAGTCCGGTGAGCAGTTCTTC
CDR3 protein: CASRPGQSGEQFF

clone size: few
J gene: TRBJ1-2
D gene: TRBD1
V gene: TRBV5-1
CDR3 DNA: TGCGCCAGCAGCTTGGAACAGGGGTATGGCTACACCTTC
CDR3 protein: CASSLEQGYGYTF

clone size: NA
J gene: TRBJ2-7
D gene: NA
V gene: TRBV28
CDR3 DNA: TGTGCCAGCAGAGCTGGGGCCTACGAGCAGTACTTC
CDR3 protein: CASRAGAYEQYF

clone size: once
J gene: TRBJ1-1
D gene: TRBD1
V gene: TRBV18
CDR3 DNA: TGTGCCAGCTCACCAAGGTTACAGGGGGGCACTGAAGCTTTCTTT
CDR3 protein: CASSPRLQGGTEAFF

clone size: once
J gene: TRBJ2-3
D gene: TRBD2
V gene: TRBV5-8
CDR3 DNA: TGTGCCAGCAGGCAAGCGGGAACGCTGTATTTT
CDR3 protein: CASRQAGTLYF

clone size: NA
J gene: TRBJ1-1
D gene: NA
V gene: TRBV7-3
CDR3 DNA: TGTGCCAGCAGCTTTAGCCCGCGGAACACTGAAGCTTTCTTT
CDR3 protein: CASSFSPRNTEAFF

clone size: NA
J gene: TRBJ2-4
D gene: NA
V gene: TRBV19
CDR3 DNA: TGTGCCAGTAGTCCGGGGTTTGTCCAGTACTTC
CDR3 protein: CASSPGFVQYF

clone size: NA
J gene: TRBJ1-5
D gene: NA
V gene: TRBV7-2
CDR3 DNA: TGTGCCAGCAGCGCCAACAGGGATCAGCCCCAGCATTTT
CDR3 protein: CASSANRDQPQHF